The T cell receptor (beta chain) described here comes from a study of T-cell memory formation after mild COVID-19. Turning to the study itself: TCR clusters were largely donor specific.

Concerning this clonotype itself: Its specificity is unknown.

Amplification by 5'RACE using constant-segment primers produced TCR alpha and TCR beta cDNA libraries that carried sample barcodes and UMIs. TCRdb ran MiXCR on the 5' RACE reads and lists one entry per CDR3 protein. The sample records approximately 400,000 distinct CDR3 sequences, roughly 18% being singletons. Trimming removed 6 bases from V and 10 bases from J; junction bases left unmatched: 4. This CDR3 is built from 11 residues. Per germline, CDR1 DFQATT and CDR2 SNEGSKA (reference sequence). Study-wide results and limits: SARS-CoV-2 specificity was not confirmed for second-wave clones peaking on day 37. Most CD4+ clones that shrank were in CM and EM, while CD8+ ones turned up in EMRA.

The source of this sequence is a young man who had mild COVID-19 (a few samples of this study predate the infection). Cell type and time point are not known. J is TRBJ1-4 and V is TRBV20-1, with 8 bases aligning to TRBD1. The sequencing sample was made of PBMCs or a T cell subset sorted from them (not recorded which). The DNA of the CDR3 is TGCAGTGCACACGACAGGGGAAAACTGTTTTTT. Translated, it gives CSAHDRGKLFF.